The source of this T cell receptor beta chain is a study of T cell repertoires in aging, cancer and after chemotherapy. Study-level background: Donors were grouped into six age bands spanning 30 or younger through 70 or older. Repeat sampling of healthy donors over several months to years showed clear clonal overlap.

Amplification of TCR beta used genomic DNA extracted from peripheral blood. TRB rearrangements spanning V, D and J were amplified using mixed TRB-A/B primers. TCRdb fed the multiplex PCR reads into MiXCR, producing one record per CDR3 protein. Of about 6,000 distinct CDR3 sequences detected, approximately 38% appear once; the ten largest clones hold roughly 44%. With respect to this clonotype: A junction end diverges from the germline sequence, so it may reflect a read error.

The source material was blood. This TCR derives from a human donor in good health.

The CDR3 reads CASSQEPGAGANVLTF. The CDR3 DNA follows: TGCGCCAGCAGCCAAGAGCCGGGCGCTGGGGCCAACGTCCTGACTTTC. The V call is TRBV11-1, the J call TRBJ2-6; D not resolved. The CDR3 length is 16 residues. Germline V gene data show CDR1 as SGHAT and CDR2 as FQDESV (reference sequence).